The 26 T cell receptor beta chains below were found in one sample sequenced in a study of regulatory T cells in long-lasting Graves disease. As to time point: newly diagnosed GD, antithyroid drugs for less than 3 months. TCR sequences were obtained from RNA taken from PBMCs. HTBI primers from iRepertoire and Arm-PCR of CDR3 regions yielded the TCR beta libraries. TCRdb re-analysed the multiplex PCR reads in MiXCR, keeping a single row per CDR3 protein. The data show around 470,000 distinct CDR3 sequences, less than 15% seen once. The same data also went into a second study, on T cells in Graves' hyperthyroidism and ophthalmopathy.

This specimen consisted of peripheral blood mononuclear cells (PBMCs), obtained at new diagnosis, from a patient treated with antithyroid drugs. The receptor source for this set is a woman aged 45 to 65 with Graves disease.

This clonotype was picked up many times. This chain uses TRBV12-3 or TRBV12-4 with TRBJ1-5, with D possibly being TRBD1 (5 bases). V was trimmed by 3 bases and J by 7 bases, leaving 10 bases between them. The CDR3 is 13 residues long. As DNA, the CDR3 is TGTGCCAGCAGTTTCCAGGGATTACAGCCCCAGCATTTT. Translated: CASSFQGLQPQHF.

This clonotype was recorded at least ten times. This sequence joins TRBV5-1 and TRBJ2-7; D gene ambiguous. V was cut by 0 bases and J by 2 bases, with 9 bases left in between. This CDR3 spans 14 amino acids. The germline V gene encodes CDR1 SGHRS and CDR2 YFSETQ. The CDR3 region has the DNA TGCGCCAGCAGCTTGGGGACCTGGGCCTACGAGCAGTACTTC. It translates to CASSLGTWAYEQYF. The full variable domain, its missing parts supplied by reference TRBV5-1 and TRBJ2-7, is KAGVTQTPRYLIKTRGQQVTLSCSPISGHRSVSWYQQTPGQGLQFLFEYFSETQRNKGNFPGRFSGRQFSNSRSEMNVSTLELGDSALYLCASSLGTWAYEQYFGPGTRLTVT.

Remarks on this clonotype: A read error may be the cause here, since a much bigger clone is one base away. The CDR3 does not close with the conserved phenylalanine or tryptophan, likely indicating a read error. As DNA, the CDR3 is TGCAGTGCTAGGCTAGCGGGAGGCGGGACCTACGAGCAGTACCTC. Protein: CSARLAGGGTYEQYL. The chain uses TRBV20-1 and TRBJ2-7; 11 bases fit TRBD2. The trim removed 3 bases at V and 2 bases at J, leaving 6 bases unmatched. The CDR3 has 15 residues. CDR1 and CDR2 from the germline V gene are DFQATT and SNEGSKA (reference sequence).

In this sample, this clonotype turned up many times. The chain uses TRBV30 and TRBJ1-3; tentative D call: TRBD1 (5 bases). The V and J ends lost 0 bases and 0 bases respectively, with 9 bases between them. The CDR3 consists of 15 residues. Germline CDR1 is GTSNPN and CDR2 is SVGIG (reference sequence). The CDR3 is CAWSVGGFSGNTIYF. CDR3 nucleotide sequence: TGTGCCTGGAGTGTCGGGGGTTTCTCTGGAAACACCATATATTTT. Full variable domain (remainder filled in from reference TRBV30 and TRBJ1-3): SQTIHQWPATLVQPVGSPLSLECTVEGTSNPNLYWYRQAAGRGLQLLFYSVGIGQISSEVPQNLSASRPQDRQFILSSKKLLLSDSGFYLCAWSVGGFSGNTIYFGEGSWLTVV.

About this clonotype itself: A read error is possible here, since a much larger clone lies one base away. The chain couples TRBV15 to TRBJ2-5, with D possibly TRBD2 on 5 matching bases. CDR3 length: 15 amino acids. Germline-derived CDR1 and CDR2 are LNHNV and YYDKDF (reference sequence). The CDR3, as DNA: TGTGCCACCAGCAGCCCTGAGCTCGGAGGAGAGACCCAGTGCTTC. It is translated as CATSSPELGGETQCF.

This clonotype was observed a handful of times. V gene TRBV9 combines with J gene TRBJ2-2; D perhaps matches TRBD1 (6 bases). Germline V gene data show CDR1 as SGDLS and CDR2 as YYNGEE. This CDR3 spans 14 amino acids. The V gene lost 6 bases and the J gene lost 4 bases, with 13 bases spanning the gap. The CDR3 protein is CASKGGRTTGELFF. In DNA, the CDR3 is TGTGCCAGCAAAGGGGGTCGTACCACCGGGGAGCTGTTTTTT.

The sample holds many counts of this clonotype. This chain links TRBV10-3 with TRBJ2-1; weak D call: TRBD2 (6 bases). The length of the CDR3 is 15 residues. V was pared by 7 bases and J by 4 bases, with 17 bases between. The germline gives CDR1 ENHRY, CDR2 SYGVKD. The CDR3 DNA reads TGTGCCATCAAGGCAGGAGCTAGCGAATACAATGAGCAGTTCTTC. Residues: CAIKAGASEYNEQFF.

This clonotype was seen just once. Here the CDR3 DNA reads TGTGCCAGTACTCCCTCGACGGCCTACAATGAGCAGTACTTC. Translating gives CASTPSTAYNEQYF. V and J are TRBV19 and TRBJ2-7, with D uncertain. This CDR3 contains 14 residues. V lost 7 bases and J lost 7, with 20 bases in between. Per the germline V gene, CDR1 is LNHDA and CDR2 is SQIVND (reference sequence).

About this clonotype: This may be a read error, as it is one base from a much larger clone. Since the CDR3 does not end with the conserved phenylalanine or tryptophan, this likely comes from a read error. The chain employs TRBV7-3 and TRBJ2-3; D is unclear. The CDR3 contains 13 residues. The V end was cut by 2 bases, the J end by 4 bases, with 7 bases between. Germline V gene lookup returns CDR1 SGHTA and CDR2 FQGTGA. The CDR3: CASSLGSPDTQYL. The CDR3 DNA reads TGTGCCAGCAGCTTAGGTAGCCCAGATACGCAGTATCTT.

This clonotype was seen ten or more times. The CDR3 here is CASSARGEGWETQYF. The CDR3 DNA reads as TGTGCCAGCAGCGCCAGGGGCGAGGGATGGGAGACCCAGTACTTC. The genes are TRBV7-9 and TRBJ2-5; a possible D gene is TRBD1 (6 bases). Trimming took off 5 bases at V and 5 bases at J, with 18 bases between the two ends. Germline V gives CDR1 SEHNR, CDR2 FQNEAQ (reference sequence). The length of the CDR3 is 15 residues.

This clonotype was detected ten times or more. The rearrangement links TRBV28 to TRBJ2-7; D might be TRBD2 (6 bases). The V and J ends lost 6 bases and 3 bases respectively, with 27 bases between them. The CDR3 runs 18 residues. Germline CDR1 is MDHEN and CDR2 is SYDVKM. Here the CDR3 reads CASRPPPGSERANYEQYF. In DNA, the CDR3 is TGTGCCAGCAGGCCCCCGCCTGGGTCGGAGCGGGCCAACTACGAGCAGTACTTC. Using reference TRBV28 and TRBJ2-7 for the parts outside the CDR3, the full variable domain is DVKVTQSSRYLVKRTGEKVFLECVQDMDHENMFWYRQDPGLGLRLIYFSYDVKMKEKGDIPEGYSVSREKKERFSLILESASTNQTSMYLCASRPPPGSERANYEQYFGPGTRLTVT.

The table lists this clonotype with many counts. The V gene is TRBV12-3 or TRBV12-4, the J gene TRBJ1-5; D not certain. The ends were cut back, 1 base at V and 3 bases at J, with 13 bases in the middle. The CDR3 has 16 residues. DNA of the CDR3: TGTGCCAGCAGTTTAGGTGGAGTCGGCAACAATCAGCCCCAGCATTTT. Encoded protein: CASSLGGVGNNQPQHF.

This clonotype showed up many times. J is TRBJ1-2 and V is TRBV9; D possibly corresponds to TRBD1 (5 bases). The CDR3 extends over 14 amino acids. Germline CDR1 is SGDLS and CDR2 is YYNGEE. With 0 bases removed from V and 6 bases from J, the gap between germline ends came to 12 bases. CDR3 region: CASSVARAEDGYTF. DNA of the CDR3: TGTGCCAGCAGCGTAGCCAGGGCGGAAGATGGCTACACCTTC.

The gene calls are TRBV6-2 or TRBV6-3 and TRBJ1-1; D call uncertain. Per germline, CDR1 MNHEY and CDR2 SVGEGT. V was cut by 0 bases and J by 3 bases, with 8 bases left in between. The CDR3 is made up of 14 amino acids. CDR3 sequence (DNA): TGTGCCAGCAGTTACTCGAAAAGGGACACTGAAGCTTTCTTT. Protein product: CASSYSKRDTEAFF.

This clonotype has a count of ten or more. The V and J genes are TRBV3-1 and TRBJ2-1; 10 positions match TRBD1. V dropped 5 bases and J dropped 3; count of bases not matched to a gene: 4. Germline V gene lookup returns CDR1 LGHDT and CDR2 YNNKEL (reference sequence). The CDR3 length is 15 residues. DNA for the CDR3: TGTGCCAGCAGCGACAGGGGGCGAAGCTACAATGAGCAGTTCTTC. Protein sequence: CASSDRGRSYNEQFF.

The V and J genes are TRBV19 and TRBJ2-3, with 13 bases identical to TRBD2. Looked up from germline, CDR1 is LNHDA and CDR2 is SQIVND (reference sequence). The CDR3 consists of 19 residues. The V segment lost 7 bases and the J segment 5 bases; nucleotides outside the gene matches: 18. The CDR3 sequence: CASKGHGLAGVGWEDTQYF. The CDR3 bases are TGTGCCAGTAAGGGGCACGGACTAGCGGGAGTTGGTTGGGAAGATACGCAGTATTTT.

This clonotype was seen repeatedly, ten times or more. The rearrangement links TRBV28 to TRBJ2-7; 11 bases are a match to TRBD2. V dropped 1 base and J dropped 9; count of bases not matched to a gene: 14. This CDR3 region has 17 residues. Germline lookup yields CDR1 MDHEN and CDR2 SYDVKM. Written as DNA, the CDR3 is TGTGCCAGCAGTTTATATTTGGCTAGCGGGAGGTCTACGGGGCAGTACTTC. This codes for CASSLYLASGRSTGQYF.

In its sample, this clonotype was seen many times. The chain couples TRBV28 to TRBJ2-2; TRBD1 agrees at 7 bases. Germline V gives CDR1 MDHEN, CDR2 SYDVKM. This CDR3 spans 13 amino acids. Germline trimming cut 7 bases from V and 7 bases from J; bases unmatched to any gene: 6. CDR3 in DNA: TGTGCCAGCAAACAGGGGAATAACGGGGAGCTGTTTTTT. This sequence encodes CASKQGNNGELFF.

This clonotype was observed a few times. V gene TRBV19 combines with J gene TRBJ1-6, with D possibly matching TRBD1 (6 bases). Trimming cost V 9 bases and J 7 bases, with 16 bases left between them. The V gene's germline CDR1 is LNHDA and CDR2 SQIVND (reference sequence). The length of the CDR3 is 14 residues. CDR3 amino acids: CASSVGGQNSPLHF. CDR3 in DNA: TGTGCCAGCAGCGTAGGTGGACAGAATTCACCCCTCCACTTT.

The genes are TRBV25-1 and TRBJ1-5; TRBD1 might be the D (5 bases). The CDR3 consists of 15 residues. The germline CDR1 and CDR2 sequences are MGHDK and SYGVNS. V was trimmed by 3 bases and J by 3 bases, leaving 12 bases between them. The CDR3 DNA is TGTGCCAGCAGTGATCAGCAGGGATTCAATCAGCCCCAGCATTTT. This translates into CASSDQQGFNQPQHF.

This clonotype was seen at least ten times. This chain uses TRBV20-1 with TRBJ2-7; D is ambiguous. This CDR3 comprises 13 residues. Looked up from germline, CDR1 is DFQATT and CDR2 is SNEGSKA (reference sequence). Trimming stripped 0 bases from V and 6 bases from J, with 12 bases between. The CDR3 spells CSARDVLVGEQYF. Written as DNA, the CDR3 is TGCAGTGCTAGAGATGTCCTAGTGGGCGAGCAGTACTTC.

This clonotype showed up many times. This chain links TRBV6-1 with TRBJ2-2, with unresolved D. V dropped 5 bases and J dropped 4 bases, with 8 bases sitting between them. Germline values: CDR1 MNHNS, CDR2 SASEGT. The CDR3 has 13 amino acids. The CDR3 region is CASSHTFTGELFF. CDR3 coding DNA: TGTGCCAGCAGTCACACCTTCACCGGGGAGCTGTTTTTT.

This clonotype was seen only a few times. This could be a read error, since a much larger clone is one nucleotide away. The chain uses TRBV11-2 and TRBJ2-2; 8 positions match TRBD1. J lost 3 bases, V lost 6 bases, and 18 bases had no gene match. Germline V gene lookup returns CDR1 SGHAT and CDR2 FQNNGV. The CDR3 is made up of 19 amino acids. CDR3 bases: TGTGCCAGCAGTTTCTCAATCTGGACAGGGCGGACTTACACCGGGGAGCTGTTTTTT. It translates to CASSFSIWTGRTYTGELFF.

Concerning this clonotype: A read error may be the cause here, since a much bigger clone is one base away. The chain uses TRBV7-9 and TRBJ2-7; tentative D call: TRBD1 (5 bases). V shed 1 base and J shed 3 bases, with 10 bases lying between them. The CDR3 runs to 14 residues. Per the germline V gene, CDR1 is SEHNR and CDR2 is FQNEAQ (reference sequence). The CDR3 DNA is TGTGCCAGCAGCTTAGAAGGGGTGGGCTACGAGCAGTACTTC. Its protein product is CASSLEGVGYEQYF.

In its sample, this clonotype was seen many times. The chain joins TRBV2 to TRBJ2-4, with D possibly being TRBD1 or TRBD2 (6 bases each). Looked up from germline, CDR1 is SNHLY and CDR2 is FYNNEI. Trimming removed 6 bases at V and 14 bases at J, with 20 bases between. There are 13 residues in the CDR3. The CDR3 DNA reads as TGTGCCAGCAGCGCCTCCTTAGGGGGGACGGAGTACTTC. Translation: CASSASLGGTEYF.

There are many counts of this clonotype. The V and J genes are TRBV12-3 or TRBV12-4 and TRBJ1-4; D unclear. V dropped 7 bases and J dropped 7 bases, with 16 bases sitting between them. This CDR3 is 14 amino acids long. The CDR3 DNA reads as TGTGCCAGCACCCCCGGGCTAAGAGGTGAAAAACTGTTTTTT. It is translated as CASTPGLRGEKLFF.